A selection of T cell receptor beta chains follows, all from one sample in a study of PD-1 blockade in classical Hodgkin lymphoma. Clones were read by immunoSEQ multiplex PCR, and TCRdb kept only the in-frame ones, dropping some. The profile shows tens of thousands of clones, over 75% of them singletons. The sample consisted of peripheral blood mononuclear cells (PBMCs), taken before the fourth cycle of nivolumab. The receptors were gathered from a human donor with classical Hodgkin lymphoma. The CDR3 runs from the conserved cysteine through the conserved F or W. The order of the fields is V gene, J gene, clone size, D gene, CDR3 DNA, CDR3 protein. D genes are given only for firm matches. Size tells how often a clone was seen (once, few, many) or the class of an expanded clone, and some rows leave it out.

v_call: TRBV6-5; j_call: TRBJ1-2; clone_size: .; d_call: .; cdr3_nt: TGTGCCAGCAGTCCGGGGACGTCGGACTCGGCTGGCTACACCTTC; cdr3_aa: CASSPGTSDSAGYTF
v_call: TRBV18; j_call: TRBJ1-1; clone_size: .; d_call: .; cdr3_nt: TGTGCCAGCTCACCACCCGGGATGTACACTGAAGCTTTCTTT; cdr3_aa: CASSPPGMYTEAFF
v_call: TRBV29-1; j_call: TRBJ1-3; clone_size: .; d_call: .; cdr3_nt: TGCAGCGTTGGTGGGTCAGGGAAGGGAAACACCATATATTTT; cdr3_aa: CSVGGSGKGNTIYF
v_call: TRBV7-2; j_call: TRBJ2-3; clone_size: few; d_call: .; cdr3_nt: TGTGCCAGCAGCCCCCTTAGGGGCACAGATACGCAGTATTTT; cdr3_aa: CASSPLRGTDTQYF
v_call: TRBV9; j_call: TRBJ1-1; clone_size: .; d_call: .; cdr3_nt: TGTGCCAGCACCCTAGGGAGGGTAGGGAACACTGAAGCTTTCTTT; cdr3_aa: CASTLGRVGNTEAFF
v_call: TRBV6-5; j_call: TRBJ1-5; clone_size: .; d_call: .; cdr3_nt: TGTGCCAGCAGACGCAACGACAGGAGGGATCAGCCCCAGCATTTT; cdr3_aa: CASRRNDRRDQPQHF
v_call: TRBV20-1; j_call: TRBJ1-2; clone_size: .; d_call: .; cdr3_nt: TGCAGTGCTAGACAGGATTATGGCTACACCTTC; cdr3_aa: CSARQDYGYTF
v_call: TRBV7-6; j_call: TRBJ1-2; clone_size: few; d_call: .; cdr3_nt: TGTGCCAGCAGCCCGTTGTTCTATGGCTACACCTTC; cdr3_aa: CASSPLFYGYTF
v_call: TRBV29-1; j_call: TRBJ1-5; clone_size: .; d_call: TRBD1; cdr3_nt: TGCAGCGTTGAAGGAACAGGGGGCGCCTCGCCCCAGCATTTT; cdr3_aa: CSVEGTGGASPQHF
v_call: TRBV9; j_call: TRBJ2-1; clone_size: .; d_call: TRBD1; cdr3_nt: TGTGCCAGCAGCGAGGGACAGGAGTACAATGAGCAGTTCTTC; cdr3_aa: CASSEGQEYNEQFF
v_call: TRBV25-1; j_call: TRBJ1-4; clone_size: .; d_call: TRBD1; cdr3_nt: TGTGCCAGCAGCGGAGGGGACAGGGGCTCTAATGAAAAACTGTTTTTT; cdr3_aa: CASSGGDRGSNEKLFF
v_call: TRBV10-2; j_call: TRBJ1-1; clone_size: .; d_call: TRBD1; cdr3_nt: TGCGCCAGCAGAAATTCAGGGGGCTTAAAGAACACTGAAGCTTTCTTT; cdr3_aa: CASRNSGGLKNTEAFF
v_call: TRBV27; j_call: TRBJ2-7; clone_size: few; d_call: .; cdr3_nt: TGTGCCAGCAGTTTGGAGACGAGCTCCTACGAGCAGTACTTC; cdr3_aa: CASSLETSSYEQYF
v_call: TRBV7-6; j_call: TRBJ2-5; clone_size: .; d_call: .; cdr3_nt: TGTGCCAGCAGCTTCCAAGGGGCGGGTCAGTACTTC; cdr3_aa: CASSFQGAGQYF
v_call: TRBV27; j_call: TRBJ1-1; clone_size: .; d_call: .; cdr3_nt: TGTGCCAGCAGTTTAGGGGGAGCAGTGAACACTGAAGCTTTCTTT; cdr3_aa: CASSLGGAVNTEAFF
v_call: TRBV6-5; j_call: TRBJ1-5; clone_size: .; d_call: .; cdr3_nt: TGTGCCAGCAGACGGGGGTGGGGTCAGCCCCAGCATTTT; cdr3_aa: CASRRGWGQPQHF
v_call: TRBV6-4; j_call: TRBJ1-5; clone_size: .; d_call: .; cdr3_nt: TGTGCCAGCAGTGAAACGGGGGAGGGCAATCAGCCCCAGCATTTT; cdr3_aa: CASSETGEGNQPQHF
v_call: TRBV18; j_call: TRBJ2-7; clone_size: .; d_call: TRBD2; cdr3_nt: TGTGCCAGCTCACCAAGCGGACTAGCGGGGGGTTTCTACGAGCAGTACTTC; cdr3_aa: CASSPSGLAGGFYEQYF
v_call: TRBV27; j_call: TRBJ1-2; clone_size: .; d_call: .; cdr3_nt: TGTGCCAGCAGTTTATCGCAATATGTGGGCTACACCTTC; cdr3_aa: CASSLSQYVGYTF
v_call: TRBV5-1; j_call: TRBJ2-7; clone_size: once; d_call: .; cdr3_nt: TGCGCCAGCAGCTTGGATCAGGGTTTAGGATACGAGCAGTACTTC; cdr3_aa: CASSLDQGLGYEQYF
v_call: TRBV6-1; j_call: TRBJ2-7; clone_size: .; d_call: .; cdr3_nt: TGTGCCAGCAGAGGCATACCGGGGCCTACCTACGAGCAGTACTTC; cdr3_aa: CASRGIPGPTYEQYF
v_call: TRBV14; j_call: TRBJ2-5; clone_size: .; d_call: TRBD1; cdr3_nt: TGTGCCAGCAACCCCACAGGGGAGGAGACCCAGTACTTC; cdr3_aa: CASNPTGEETQYF
v_call: TRBV5-4; j_call: TRBJ2-7; clone_size: .; d_call: .; cdr3_nt: TGTGCCAGCAGCTTGGGGGGGACCTACGAGCAGTACTTC; cdr3_aa: CASSLGGTYEQYF
v_call: TRBV7-2; j_call: TRBJ2-1; clone_size: .; d_call: TRBD2; cdr3_nt: TGTGCCAGCAGCTTAGAGGGGACTAGCGGGGTAAATGAGCAGTTCTTC; cdr3_aa: CASSLEGTSGVNEQFF
v_call: TRBV7-9; j_call: TRBJ1-5; clone_size: .; d_call: .; cdr3_nt: TGTGCCAGCAGCCTCGGGGGTTATCAGCCCCAGCATTTT; cdr3_aa: CASSLGGYQPQHF
v_call: TRBV19; j_call: TRBJ2-1; clone_size: .; d_call: .; cdr3_nt: TGTGCCAGTAGGGAGGGGTCCCCCTACAATGAGCAGTTCTTC; cdr3_aa: CASREGSPYNEQFF
v_call: TRBV5-4; j_call: TRBJ1-2; clone_size: .; d_call: TRBD1; cdr3_nt: TGTGCCAGCAGCTACGACGGTGGGACACCAGGGGGGGGCTACACCTTC; cdr3_aa: CASSYDGGTPGGGYTF
v_call: TRBV5-4; j_call: TRBJ2-7; clone_size: .; d_call: .; cdr3_nt: TGTGCCAGCAGCTTTTGGGGGTCCTACGAGCAGTACTTC; cdr3_aa: CASSFWGSYEQYF
v_call: TRBV13; j_call: TRBJ2-7; clone_size: .; d_call: .; cdr3_nt: TGTGCCAGCAGCTTAAACGGTGGGGGGGCTCGCGAGCAGTACTTC; cdr3_aa: CASSLNGGGAREQYF
v_call: TRBV6-6; j_call: TRBJ2-7; clone_size: .; d_call: TRBD1; cdr3_nt: TGTGCCAGCAGACCTACCCGGACAGGGTCCCCATACGAGCAGTACTTC; cdr3_aa: CASRPTRTGSPYEQYF
v_call: TRBV5-6; j_call: TRBJ2-3; clone_size: .; d_call: .; cdr3_nt: TGTGCCAGCAGCTTGAGGACAGCCTATACTAGCACAGATACGCAGTATTTT; cdr3_aa: CASSLRTAYTSTDTQYF
v_call: TRBV7-9; j_call: TRBJ2-7; clone_size: .; d_call: .; cdr3_nt: TGTGCCAGCAGCTTACCCACCAAAGCCCCCTCCTACGAGCAGTACTTC; cdr3_aa: CASSLPTKAPSYEQYF
v_call: TRBV5-1; j_call: TRBJ2-7; clone_size: .; d_call: .; cdr3_nt: TGCGCCAGCAGCCCCAGGGCCGGGGCAACTTACGAGCAGTACTTC; cdr3_aa: CASSPRAGATYEQYF
v_call: TRBV11-2; j_call: TRBJ1-4; clone_size: .; d_call: TRBD1; cdr3_nt: TGTGCCAGCAGCCCGCTAACCGGGACAGGGGGCGAAAAACTGTTTTTT; cdr3_aa: CASSPLTGTGGEKLFF
v_call: TRBV10-3; j_call: TRBJ2-5; clone_size: .; d_call: .; cdr3_nt: TGTGCCACATCCGGGACCCAGCAAGAGACCCAGTACTTC; cdr3_aa: CATSGTQQETQYF
v_call: TRBV5-4; j_call: TRBJ2-7; clone_size: .; d_call: .; cdr3_nt: TGTGCCAGCAGCTTGGGATCGCAGGGTAGCTCCTACGAGCAGTACTTC; cdr3_aa: CASSLGSQGSSYEQYF
v_call: TRBV9; j_call: TRBJ1-4; clone_size: .; d_call: .; cdr3_nt: TGTGCCAGCAGCAAGGGCAATAATGAAAAACTGTTTTTT; cdr3_aa: CASSKGNNEKLFF
v_call: TRBV13; j_call: TRBJ1-2; clone_size: .; d_call: .; cdr3_nt: TGTGCCAGCAGCATCGGAGGGAACTATGGCTACACCTTC; cdr3_aa: CASSIGGNYGYTF
v_call: TRBV2; j_call: TRBJ2-7; clone_size: .; d_call: .; cdr3_nt: TGTGCCAGCAGTGAATACGACAGCCATAGCTCCTACGAGCAGTACTTC; cdr3_aa: CASSEYDSHSSYEQYF
v_call: TRBV2; j_call: TRBJ2-7; clone_size: once; d_call: .; cdr3_nt: TGTGCCAGCAGTACCGGGACGCGGCACCACTCCTACGAGCAGTACTTC; cdr3_aa: CASSTGTRHHSYEQYF
v_call: TRBV6-1; j_call: TRBJ2-1; clone_size: .; d_call: .; cdr3_nt: TGTGCCAGCAGTGAAGCCCCTATGGGGGGCAATGAGCAGTTCTTC; cdr3_aa: CASSEAPMGGNEQFF
v_call: TRBV21-1; j_call: TRBJ1-2; clone_size: .; d_call: .; cdr3_nt: TGTGCCAGCAGCGAGTCCGGGACAGGGGCAAACTTCTATGGCTACACCTTC; cdr3_aa: CASSESGTGANFYGYTF
v_call: TRBV11-2; j_call: TRBJ1-1; clone_size: .; d_call: .; cdr3_nt: TGTGCCAGCAGGGGGACTGAAGCTTTCTTT; cdr3_aa: CASRGTEAFF
v_call: TRBV28; j_call: TRBJ1-2; clone_size: .; d_call: .; cdr3_nt: TGTGCCAGCAGTTTCCCCCTCCCAGGAGACTATGGCTACACCTTC; cdr3_aa: CASSFPLPGDYGYTF